This is a list of T cell receptor beta chains from one sample in a study of blood T cell repertoires in COVID-19. Here immunoSEQ multiplex PCR was the method, and the copy in TCRdb shows in-frame clones only, minus some. The sample lists about 73,000 clones; roughly 89% were seen once. Sequences were obtained from peripheral blood. Source of these receptors: a man older than 75 with acute or convalescent COVID-19. The CDR3 runs from the conserved cysteine through the conserved F or W. The order of the fields is J gene, D gene, clone size, V gene, CDR3 DNA, CDR3 protein. D genes are given only for firm matches. A clone size is listed for some rows: how often the clone was seen (once, few, many), or a class if it is expanded.

TRBJ2-3 TRBD2 NA TRBV19 TGTGCCAGTAGCATGACTAGCGGGGGGGCCTACGCAGATACGCAGTATTTT CASSMTSGGAYADTQYF
TRBJ1-2 NA NA TRBV4-1 TGCGCCAGCAGCCAGGGGCGCGGACGGCGATTCTATGGCTACACCTTC CASSQGRGRRFYGYTF
TRBJ1-2 NA NA TRBV5-1 TGCGCCAGCAGCTTGGAGGGGGAGACCCACTATGGCTACACCTTC CASSLEGETHYGYTF
TRBJ2-1 TRBD1 NA TRBV2 TGTGCCAGCAGACAGGACAGGGATAATGAGCAGTTCTTC CASRQDRDNEQFF
TRBJ1-2 NA NA TRBV7-6 TGTGCCAGCAGCGGAATGCAGGGGTTTGGCTACACCTTC CASSGMQGFGYTF
TRBJ2-1 NA once TRBV24-1 TGTGCCACCAGTGATTTGAACATCGGAGGTGAGCAGTTCTTC CATSDLNIGGEQFF
TRBJ1-4 TRBD1 NA TRBV5-1 TGCGCCAGCAGCTTGGGGGACAGGGGGCGTGAAAAACTGTTTTTT CASSLGDRGREKLFF
TRBJ1-1 TRBD1 NA TRBV2 TGTGCCAGTGGACAGGGGAGGAGAACTGAAGCTTTCTTT CASGQGRRTEAFF
TRBJ1-3 NA NA TRBV27 TGTGCCAGCAGACGAATGGAGGGGGGAAACACCATATATTTT CASRRMEGGNTIYF
TRBJ1-3 NA NA TRBV29-1 TGCAGCGTTGATGCGGGGGCAGGTGGAAACACCATATATTTT CSVDAGAGGNTIYF
TRBJ2-5 NA NA TRBV6-5 TGTGCCAGCAGAAAAACCCAGGGGATGGGAGAGACCCAGTACTTC CASRKTQGMGETQYF